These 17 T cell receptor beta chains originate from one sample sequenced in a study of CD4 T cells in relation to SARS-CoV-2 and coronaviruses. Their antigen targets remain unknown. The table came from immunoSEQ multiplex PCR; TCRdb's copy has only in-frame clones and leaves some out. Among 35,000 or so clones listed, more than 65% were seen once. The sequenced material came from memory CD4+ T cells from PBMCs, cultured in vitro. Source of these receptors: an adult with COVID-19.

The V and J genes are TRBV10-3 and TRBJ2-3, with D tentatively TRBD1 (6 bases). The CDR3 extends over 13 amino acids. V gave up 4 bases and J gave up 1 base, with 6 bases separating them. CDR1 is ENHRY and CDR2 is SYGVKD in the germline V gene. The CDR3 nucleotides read TGTGCCATCAGTGGGACAGGCACAGATACGCAGTATTTT. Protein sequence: CAISGTGTDTQYF.

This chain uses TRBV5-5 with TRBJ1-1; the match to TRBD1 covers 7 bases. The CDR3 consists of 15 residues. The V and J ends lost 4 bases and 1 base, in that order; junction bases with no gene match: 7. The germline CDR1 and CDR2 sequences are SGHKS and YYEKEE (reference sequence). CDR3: CASSRDWTGNTEAFF. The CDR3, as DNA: TGTGCCAGCAGCCGAGACTGGACAGGGAACACTGAAGCTTTCTTT.

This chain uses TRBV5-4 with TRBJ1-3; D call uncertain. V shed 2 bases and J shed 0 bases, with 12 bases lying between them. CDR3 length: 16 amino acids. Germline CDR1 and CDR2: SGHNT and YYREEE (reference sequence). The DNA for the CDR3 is TGTGCCAGCAGCTTTGGGTCCTACCGCTCTGGAAACACCATATATTTT. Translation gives CASSFGSYRSGNTIYF.

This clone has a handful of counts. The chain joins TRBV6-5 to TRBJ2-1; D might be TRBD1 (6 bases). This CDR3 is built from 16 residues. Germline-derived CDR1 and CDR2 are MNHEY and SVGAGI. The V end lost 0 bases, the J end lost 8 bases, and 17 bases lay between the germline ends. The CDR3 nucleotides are TGTGCCAGCAGTTACTCGACACAGGGCCTTAGGGATGAGCAGTTCTTC. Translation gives CASSYSTQGLRDEQFF.

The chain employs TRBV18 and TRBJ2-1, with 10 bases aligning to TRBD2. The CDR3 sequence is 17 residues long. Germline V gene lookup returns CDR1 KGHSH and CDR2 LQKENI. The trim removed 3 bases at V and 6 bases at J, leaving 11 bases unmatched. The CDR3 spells CASSPPTGGLASNEQFF. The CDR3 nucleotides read TGTGCCAGCTCACCCCCGACCGGGGGACTAGCGAGCAATGAGCAGTTCTTC.

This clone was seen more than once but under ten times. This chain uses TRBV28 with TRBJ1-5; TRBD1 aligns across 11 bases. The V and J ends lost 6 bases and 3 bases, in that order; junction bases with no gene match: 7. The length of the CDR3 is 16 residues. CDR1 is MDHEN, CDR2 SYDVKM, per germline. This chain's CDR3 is CASRSDRGPLNQPQHF. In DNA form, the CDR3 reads TGTGCCAGCAGGTCGGACAGGGGGCCGCTCAATCAGCCCCAGCATTTT.

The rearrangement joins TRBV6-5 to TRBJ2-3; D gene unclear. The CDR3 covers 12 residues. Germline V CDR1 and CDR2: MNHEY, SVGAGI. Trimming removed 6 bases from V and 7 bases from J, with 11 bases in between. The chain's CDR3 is CASRTGGNTQYF. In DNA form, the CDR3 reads TGTGCCAGCAGAACGGGTGGGAATACGCAGTATTTT.

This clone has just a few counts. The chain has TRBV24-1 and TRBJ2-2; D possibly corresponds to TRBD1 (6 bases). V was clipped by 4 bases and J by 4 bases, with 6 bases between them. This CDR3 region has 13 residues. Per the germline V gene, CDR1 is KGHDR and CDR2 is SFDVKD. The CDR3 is CATSEDSTGELFF. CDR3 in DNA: TGTGCCACCAGTGAGGACAGCACCGGGGAGCTGTTTTTT.

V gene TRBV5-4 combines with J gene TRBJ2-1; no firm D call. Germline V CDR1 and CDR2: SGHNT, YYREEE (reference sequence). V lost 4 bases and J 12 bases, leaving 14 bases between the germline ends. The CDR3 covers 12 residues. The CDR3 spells CASSEDGRVQFF. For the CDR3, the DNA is TGTGCCAGCAGCGAAGACGGTAGGGTGCAGTTCTTC.

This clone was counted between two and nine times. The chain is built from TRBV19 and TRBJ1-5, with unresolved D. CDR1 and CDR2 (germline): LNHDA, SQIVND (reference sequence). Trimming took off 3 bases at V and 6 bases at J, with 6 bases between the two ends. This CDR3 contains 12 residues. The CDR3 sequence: CASSIQVQPQHF. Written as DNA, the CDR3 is TGTGCCAGTAGTATCCAGGTTCAGCCCCAGCATTTT.

CDR3 nucleotides: TGTGCCAGCAGTAGGGACAGGGGGAAAGGCGGGGAGCTGTTTTTT. This gives the protein CASSRDRGKGGELFF. The rearrangement uses TRBV6-5 and TRBJ2-2; 11 bases are a match to TRBD1. The length of the CDR3 is 15 residues. Trimming removed 5 bases from V and 7 bases from J; junction bases left unmatched: 6. Germline assignment: CDR1 MNHEY and CDR2 SVGAGI.

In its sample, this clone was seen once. The DNA of the CDR3 is TGTGCCAGCAGCCCTAGCGGACGTGCCTACGAGCAGTACTTC. Translating it yields CASSPSGRAYEQYF. The rearrangement uses TRBV5-5 and TRBJ2-7, with 7 bases fitting TRBD2. Germline V gene data show CDR1 as SGHKS and CDR2 as YYEKEE (reference sequence). This CDR3 has 14 amino acids. V lost 4 bases to trimming and J lost 2 bases; unmatched junction nucleotides: 6.

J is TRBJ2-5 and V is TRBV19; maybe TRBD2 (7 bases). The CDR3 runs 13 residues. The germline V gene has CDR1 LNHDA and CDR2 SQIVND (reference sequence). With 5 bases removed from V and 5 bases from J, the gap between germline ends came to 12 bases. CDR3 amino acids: CASSSGGGETQYF. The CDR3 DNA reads TGTGCCAGTAGTTCGGGGGGCGGCGAGACCCAGTACTTC. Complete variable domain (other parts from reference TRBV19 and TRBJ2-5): DGGITQSPKYLFRKEGQNVTLSCEQNLNHDAMYWYRQDPGQGLRLIYYSQIVNDFQKGDIAEGYSVSREKKESFPLTVTSAQKNPTAFYLCASSSGGGETQYFGPGTRLLVL.

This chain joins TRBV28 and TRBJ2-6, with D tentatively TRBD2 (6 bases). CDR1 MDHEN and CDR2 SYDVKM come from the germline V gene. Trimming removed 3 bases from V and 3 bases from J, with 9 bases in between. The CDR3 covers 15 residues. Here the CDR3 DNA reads TGTGCCAGCAGTTTCTGGGGGGATGGGGCCAACGTCCTGACTTTC. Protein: CASSFWGDGANVLTF. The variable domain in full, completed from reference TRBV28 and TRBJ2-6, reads DVKVTQSSRYLVKRTGEKVFLECVQDMDHENMFWYRQDPGLGLRLIYFSYDVKMKEKGDIPEGYSVSREKKERFSLILESASTNQTSMYLCASSFWGDGANVLTFGAGSRLTVL.

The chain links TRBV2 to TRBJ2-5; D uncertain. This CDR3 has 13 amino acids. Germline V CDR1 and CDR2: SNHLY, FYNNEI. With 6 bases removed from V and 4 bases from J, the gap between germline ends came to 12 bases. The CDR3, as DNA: TGTGCCAGCAGCGAATGGGCGGCAGAGACCCAGTACTTC. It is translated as CASSEWAAETQYF.

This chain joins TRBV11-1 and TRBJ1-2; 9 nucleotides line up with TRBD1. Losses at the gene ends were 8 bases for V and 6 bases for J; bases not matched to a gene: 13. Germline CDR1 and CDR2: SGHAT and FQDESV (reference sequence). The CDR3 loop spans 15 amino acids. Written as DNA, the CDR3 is TGTGCCAGCGGACCGCGAAACCGGGACAGGGATGGCTACACCTTC. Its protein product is CASGPRNRDRDGYTF. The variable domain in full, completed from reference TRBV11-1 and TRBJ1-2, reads EAEVAQSPRYKITEKSQAVAFWCDPISGHATLYWYRQILGQGPELLVQFQDESVVDDSQLPKDRFSAERLKGVDSTLKIQPAELGDSAMYLCASGPRNRDRDGYTFGSGTRLTVV.

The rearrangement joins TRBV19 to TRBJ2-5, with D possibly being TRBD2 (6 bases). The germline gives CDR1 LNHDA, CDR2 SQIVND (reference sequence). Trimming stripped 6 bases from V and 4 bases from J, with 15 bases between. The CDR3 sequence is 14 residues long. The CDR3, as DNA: TGTGCCAGTAGGGGGAGGCCGTCCCCAGAGACCCAGTACTTC. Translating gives CASRGRPSPETQYF.